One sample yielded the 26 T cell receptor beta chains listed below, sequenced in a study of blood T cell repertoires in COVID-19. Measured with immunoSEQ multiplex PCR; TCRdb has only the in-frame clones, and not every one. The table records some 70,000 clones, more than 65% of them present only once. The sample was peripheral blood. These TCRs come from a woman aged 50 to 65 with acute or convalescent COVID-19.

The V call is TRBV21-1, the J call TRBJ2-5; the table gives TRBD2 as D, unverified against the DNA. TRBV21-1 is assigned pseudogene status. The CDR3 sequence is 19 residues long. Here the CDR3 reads CASSKTPGTSGGGQETQYF. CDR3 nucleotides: TGTGCCAGCAGCAAAACTCCCGGGACTAGCGGAGGAGGCCAAGAGACCCAGTACTTC.

The CDR3 bases are TGTGCCAGCAGCCCCCAGATCTCCTACAATGAGCAGTTCTTC. Amino acids: CASSPQISYNEQFF. The chain links TRBV3-1 (or the pseudogene TRBV3-2) to TRBJ2-1; D not resolved. This CDR3 has 14 amino acids. In germline, CDR1 is LGHDT, CDR2 YNNKEL (reference sequence). With 4 bases removed from V and 0 bases from J, the gap between germline ends came to 7 bases.

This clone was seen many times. CDR3 region: CASSSLAGDSYNEQFF. CDR3 DNA sequence: TGTGCCAGCAGCTCACTAGCGGGGGACTCCTACAATGAGCAGTTCTTC. The J gene is TRBJ2-1, the V gene TRBV7-8; 11 positions match TRBD2. Germline assignment: CDR1 SGHVS and CDR2 FQNEAQ. The V segment lost 4 bases and the J segment 0 bases; nucleotides outside the gene matches: 2. The CDR3 covers 16 residues.

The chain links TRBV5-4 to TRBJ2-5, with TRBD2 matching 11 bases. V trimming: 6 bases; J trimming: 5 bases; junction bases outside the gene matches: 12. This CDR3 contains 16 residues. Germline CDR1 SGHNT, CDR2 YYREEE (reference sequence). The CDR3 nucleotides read TGTGCCAGCACCGAGACTAGCGGGGCCGGGACGGAGACCCAGTACTTC. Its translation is CASTETSGAGTETQYF. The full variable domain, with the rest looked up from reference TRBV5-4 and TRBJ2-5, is ETGVTQSPTHLIKTRGQQVTLRCSSQSGHNTVSWYQQALGQGPQFIFQYYREEENGRGNFPPRFSGLQFPNYSSELNVNALELDDSALYLCASTETSGAGTETQYFGPGTRLLVL.

The CDR3 region is CASSQEKLATDTQYF. CDR3 nucleotide sequence: TGTGCCAGCAGCCAAGAAAAACTAGCGACAGATACGCAGTATTTT. The chain recombines TRBV4-2 with TRBJ2-3, with 7 bases matching TRBD2. Germline V gene lookup returns CDR1 LGHNA and CDR2 YNFKEQ. Trimming took 0 bases from V and 3 from J; bases not matched to a gene: 3. The CDR3 runs 15 residues.

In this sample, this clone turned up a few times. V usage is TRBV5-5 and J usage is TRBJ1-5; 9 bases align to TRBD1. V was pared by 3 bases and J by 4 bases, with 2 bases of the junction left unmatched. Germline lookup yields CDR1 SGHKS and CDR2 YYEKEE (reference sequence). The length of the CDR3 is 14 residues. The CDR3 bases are TGTGCCAGCAGCTGGGACAGGGATAATCAGCCCCAGCATTTT. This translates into CASSWDRDNQPQHF.

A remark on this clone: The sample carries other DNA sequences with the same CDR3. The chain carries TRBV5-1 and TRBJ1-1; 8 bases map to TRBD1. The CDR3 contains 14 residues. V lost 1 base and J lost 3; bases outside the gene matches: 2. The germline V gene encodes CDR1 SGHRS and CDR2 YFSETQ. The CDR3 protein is CASSLTGGDTEAFF. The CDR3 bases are TGCGCCAGCAGCTTGACAGGGGGTGACACTGAAGCTTTCTTT.

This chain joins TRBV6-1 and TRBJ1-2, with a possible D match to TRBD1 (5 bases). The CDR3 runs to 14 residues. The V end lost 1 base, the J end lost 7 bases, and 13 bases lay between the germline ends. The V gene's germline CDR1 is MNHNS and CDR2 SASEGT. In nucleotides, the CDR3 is TGTGCCAGCAGTGAAGTCGGCAGGGCCTTTGGCTACACCTTC. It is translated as CASSEVGRAFGYTF.

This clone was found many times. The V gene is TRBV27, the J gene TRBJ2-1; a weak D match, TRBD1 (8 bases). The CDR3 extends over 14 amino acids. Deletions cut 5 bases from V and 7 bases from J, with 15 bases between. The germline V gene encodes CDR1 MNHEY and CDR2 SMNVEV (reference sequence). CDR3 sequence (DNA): TGTGCCAGCAGTCAAACAGGGGGGGGGAATGAGCAGTTCTTC. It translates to CASSQTGGGNEQFF.

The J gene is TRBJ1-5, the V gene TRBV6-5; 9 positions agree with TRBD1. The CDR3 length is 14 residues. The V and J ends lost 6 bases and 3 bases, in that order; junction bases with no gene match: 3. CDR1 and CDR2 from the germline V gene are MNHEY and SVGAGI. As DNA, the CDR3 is TGTGCCAGCAGAGGACAGGGGAACAATCAGCCCCAGCATTTT. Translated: CASRGQGNNQPQHF.

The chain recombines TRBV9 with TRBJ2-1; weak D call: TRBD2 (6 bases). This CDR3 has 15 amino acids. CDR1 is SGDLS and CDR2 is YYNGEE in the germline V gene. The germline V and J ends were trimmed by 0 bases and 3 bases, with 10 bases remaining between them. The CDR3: CASSVGSGFYNEQFF. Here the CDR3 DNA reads TGTGCCAGCAGCGTAGGTAGCGGATTCTACAATGAGCAGTTCTTC. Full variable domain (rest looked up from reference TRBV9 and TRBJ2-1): DSGVTQTPKHLITATGQRVTLRCSPRSGDLSVYWYQQSLDQGLQFLIQYYNGEERAKGNILERFSAQQFPDLHSELNLSSLELGDSALYFCASSVGSGFYNEQFFGPGTRLTVL.

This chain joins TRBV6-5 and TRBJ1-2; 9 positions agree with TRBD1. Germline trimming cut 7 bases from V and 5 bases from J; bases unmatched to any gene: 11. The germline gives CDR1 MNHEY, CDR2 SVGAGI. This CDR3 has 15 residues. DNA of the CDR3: TGTGCCAGCAAAGACCTGACCGGGACAGGGTATGGCTACACCTTC. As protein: CASKDLTGTGYGYTF.

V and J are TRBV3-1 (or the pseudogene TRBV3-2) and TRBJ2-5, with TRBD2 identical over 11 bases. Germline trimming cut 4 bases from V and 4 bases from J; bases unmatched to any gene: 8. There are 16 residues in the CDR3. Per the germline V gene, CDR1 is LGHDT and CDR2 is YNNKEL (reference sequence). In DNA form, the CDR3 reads TGTGCCAGCAGCCCGGGGCCCGGACTAGCGGGAGAGACCCAGTACTTC. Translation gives CASSPGPGLAGETQYF.

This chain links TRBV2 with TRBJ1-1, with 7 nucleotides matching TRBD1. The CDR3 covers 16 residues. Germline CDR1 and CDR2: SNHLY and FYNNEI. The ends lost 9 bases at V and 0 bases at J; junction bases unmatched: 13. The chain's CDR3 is CARGSDRAVMNTEAFF. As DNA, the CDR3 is TGTGCCAGGGGAAGTGACAGGGCCGTGATGAACACTGAAGCTTTCTTT. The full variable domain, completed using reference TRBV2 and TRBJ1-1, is EPEVTQTPSHQVTQMGQEVILRCVPISNHLYFYWYRQILGQKVEFLVSFYNNEISEKSEIFDDQFSVERPDGSNFTLKIRSTKLEDSAMYFCARGSDRAVMNTEAFFGQGTRLTVV.

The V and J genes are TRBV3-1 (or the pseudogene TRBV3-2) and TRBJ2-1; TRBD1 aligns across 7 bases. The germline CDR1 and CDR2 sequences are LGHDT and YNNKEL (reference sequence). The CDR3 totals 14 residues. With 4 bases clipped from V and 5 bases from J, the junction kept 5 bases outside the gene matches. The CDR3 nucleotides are TGTGCCAGCAGCCGGGGACAGATTAACAATGAGCAGTTCTTC. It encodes CASSRGQINNEQFF.

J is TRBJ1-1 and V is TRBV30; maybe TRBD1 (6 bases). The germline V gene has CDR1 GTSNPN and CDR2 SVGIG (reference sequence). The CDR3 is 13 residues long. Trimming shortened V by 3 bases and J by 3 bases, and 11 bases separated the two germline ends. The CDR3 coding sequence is TGTGCCTGGAGCGAAACAGGGTACACTGAAGCTTTCTTT. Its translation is CAWSETGYTEAFF.

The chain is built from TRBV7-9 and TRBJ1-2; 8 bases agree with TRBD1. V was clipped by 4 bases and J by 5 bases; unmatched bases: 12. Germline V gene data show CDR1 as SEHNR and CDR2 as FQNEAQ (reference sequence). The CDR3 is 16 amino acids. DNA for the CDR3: TGTGCCAGCAGCTACTTTCACAGGGGGGGAAGGTATGGCTACACCTTC. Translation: CASSYFHRGGRYGYTF.

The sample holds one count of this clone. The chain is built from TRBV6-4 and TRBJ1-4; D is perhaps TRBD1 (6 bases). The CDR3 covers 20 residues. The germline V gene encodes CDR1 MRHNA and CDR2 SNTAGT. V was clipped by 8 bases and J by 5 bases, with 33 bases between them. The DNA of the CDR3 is TGTGCCAGCCAGACCGCAATCCGAAATACAGGGAGGGGGGTGAATGAAAAACTGTTTTTT. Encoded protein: CASQTAIRNTGRGVNEKLFF.

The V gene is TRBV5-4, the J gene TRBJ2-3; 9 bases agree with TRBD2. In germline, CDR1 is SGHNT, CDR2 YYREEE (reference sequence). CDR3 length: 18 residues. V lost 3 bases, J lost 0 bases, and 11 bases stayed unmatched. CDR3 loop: CASSWGGTSRTSTDTQYF. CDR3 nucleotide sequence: TGTGCCAGCAGCTGGGGGGGGACTAGCAGGACTAGCACAGATACGCAGTATTTT.

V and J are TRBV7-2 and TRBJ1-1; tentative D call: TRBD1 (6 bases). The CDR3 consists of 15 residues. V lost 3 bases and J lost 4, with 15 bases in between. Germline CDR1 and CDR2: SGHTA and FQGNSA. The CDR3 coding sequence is TGTGCCAGCAGCTTCACAGGGTATTTGGGCACTGAAGCTTTCTTT. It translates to CASSFTGYLGTEAFF.

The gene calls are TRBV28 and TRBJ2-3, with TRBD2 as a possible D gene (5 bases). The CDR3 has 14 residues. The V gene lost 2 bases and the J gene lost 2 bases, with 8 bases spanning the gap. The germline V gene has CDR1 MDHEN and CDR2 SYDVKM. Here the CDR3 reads CASSLEGVTDTQYF. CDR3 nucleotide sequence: TGTGCCAGCAGTTTAGAGGGAGTCACAGATACGCAGTATTTT. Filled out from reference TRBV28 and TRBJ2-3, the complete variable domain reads DVKVTQSSRYLVKRTGEKVFLECVQDMDHENMFWYRQDPGLGLRLIYFSYDVKMKEKGDIPEGYSVSREKKERFSLILESASTNQTSMYLCASSLEGVTDTQYFGPGTRLTVL.

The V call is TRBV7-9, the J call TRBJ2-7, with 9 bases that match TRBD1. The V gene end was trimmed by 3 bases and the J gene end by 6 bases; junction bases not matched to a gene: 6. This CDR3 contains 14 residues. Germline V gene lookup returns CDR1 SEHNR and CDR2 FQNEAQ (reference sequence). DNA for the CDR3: TGTGCCAGCAGCTTGACAGGGGGGACCGGCGAGCAGTACTTC. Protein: CASSLTGGTGEQYF.

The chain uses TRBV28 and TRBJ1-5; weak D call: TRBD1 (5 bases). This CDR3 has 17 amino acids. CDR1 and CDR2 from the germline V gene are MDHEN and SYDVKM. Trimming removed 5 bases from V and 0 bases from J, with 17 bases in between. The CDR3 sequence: CASSTPAGGDSNQPQHF. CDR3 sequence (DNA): TGTGCCAGCAGTACCCCAGCAGGAGGGGATAGCAATCAGCCCCAGCATTTT.

CDR3 region: CASSSKAGGVETQYF. As DNA, the CDR3 is TGTGCCAGCAGCTCCAAAGCGGGGGGCGTTGAGACCCAGTACTTC. This chain links TRBV7-3 with TRBJ2-5; 9 nucleotides align to TRBD2. Trimming took 4 bases from V and 5 from J; bases not matched to a gene: 8. This CDR3 is 15 amino acids long. Per the germline V gene, CDR1 is SGHTA and CDR2 is FQGTGA. Full variable domain (outside the CDR3, taken from reference TRBV7-3 and TRBJ2-5): GAGVSQTPSNKVTEKGKYVELRCDPISGHTALYWYRQSLGQGPEFLIYFQGTGAADDSGLPNDRFFAVRPEGSVSTLKIQRTERGDSAVYLCASSSKAGGVETQYFGPGTRLLVL.

Written as DNA, the CDR3 is TGTGCCAGCAGCCCAGGGGCGAGCGGGAGAGATCTGAATGAGCAGTTCTTC. This gives the protein CASSPGASGRDLNEQFF. The V and J genes are TRBV7-9 and TRBJ2-1; 8 bases match TRBD2. This CDR3 has 17 residues. Trimming at V came to 5 bases and at J to 7 bases, leaving 16 bases not matched to a gene. CDR1 is SEHNR, CDR2 FQNEAQ, per germline (reference sequence). Looking up the rest from reference TRBV7-9 and TRBJ2-1 gives the full variable domain: DTGVSQNPRHKITKRGQNVTFRCDPISEHNRLYWYRQTLGQGPEFLTYFQNEAQLEKSRLLSDRFSAERPKGSFSTLEIQRTEQGDSAMYLCASSPGASGRDLNEQFFGPGTRLTVL.

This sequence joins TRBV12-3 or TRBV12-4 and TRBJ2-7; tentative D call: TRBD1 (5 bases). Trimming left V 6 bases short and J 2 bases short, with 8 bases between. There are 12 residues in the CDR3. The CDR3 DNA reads TGTGCCAGCAGGCAGGGTACCTACGAGCAGTACTTC. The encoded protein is CASRQGTYEQYF.